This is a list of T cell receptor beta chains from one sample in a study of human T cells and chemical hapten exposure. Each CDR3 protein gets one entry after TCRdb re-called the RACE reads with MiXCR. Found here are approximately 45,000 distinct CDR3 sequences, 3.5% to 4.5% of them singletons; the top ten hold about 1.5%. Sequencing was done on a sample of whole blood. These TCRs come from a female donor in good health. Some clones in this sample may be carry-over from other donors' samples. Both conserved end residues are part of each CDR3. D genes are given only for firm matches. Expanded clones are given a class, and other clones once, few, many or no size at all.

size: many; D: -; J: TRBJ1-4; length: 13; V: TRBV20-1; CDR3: CSAPGRVNEKLFF; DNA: TGCAGTGCCCCCGGAAGGGTTAATGAAAAACTGTTTTTT
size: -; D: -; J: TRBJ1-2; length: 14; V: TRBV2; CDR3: CASKGTGYNYGYTF; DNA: TGTGCCAGCAAGGGTACGGGATACAACTATGGCTACACCTTC
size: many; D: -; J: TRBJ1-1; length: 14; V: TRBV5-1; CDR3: CASSFAPKWLEAFF; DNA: TGCGCCAGCAGCTTCGCGCCAAAGTGGCTTGAAGCTTTCTTT
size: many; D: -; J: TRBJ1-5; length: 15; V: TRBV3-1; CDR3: CASSQDGRGQQPQHF; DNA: TGTGCCAGCAGCCAAGATGGAAGGGGCCAACAGCCCCAGCATTTT
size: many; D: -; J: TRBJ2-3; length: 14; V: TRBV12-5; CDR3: CASGSSARLDTQYF; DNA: TGTGCTAGTGGTTCCTCGGCCCGGTTGGATACGCAGTATTTT
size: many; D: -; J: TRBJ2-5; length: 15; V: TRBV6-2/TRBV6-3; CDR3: CASSLTRLVGETQYF; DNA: TGTGCCAGCAGTCTGACTCGGCTAGTTGGAGAGACCCAGTACTTC
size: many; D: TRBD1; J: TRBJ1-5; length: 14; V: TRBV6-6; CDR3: CASRRGTGEQPQHF; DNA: TGTGCCAGCAGACGCGGGACAGGGGAGCAGCCCCAGCATTTT
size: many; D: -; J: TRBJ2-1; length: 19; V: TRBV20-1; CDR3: CSARIFMGRRSSSYNEQFF; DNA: TGCAGTGCTAGAATTTTTATGGGTAGGCGGTCGAGCTCCTACAATGAGCAGTTCTTC
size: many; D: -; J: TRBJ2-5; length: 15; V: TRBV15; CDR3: CATSRDIGAEETQYF; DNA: TGTGCCACCAGCAGAGACATCGGGGCGGAAGAGACCCAGTACTTC
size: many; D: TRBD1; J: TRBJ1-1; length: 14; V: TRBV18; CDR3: CASSLYQGDTEAFF; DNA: TGTGCCAGCTCATTGTATCAGGGGGACACTGAAGCTTTCTTT
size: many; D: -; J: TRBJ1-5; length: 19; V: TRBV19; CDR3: CASSNGREGRSDSNQPQHF; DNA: TGTGCCAGTAGTAACGGCCGGGAGGGACGCTCGGATAGCAATCAGCCCCAGCATTTT
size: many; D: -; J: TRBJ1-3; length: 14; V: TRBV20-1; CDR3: CSARGVAGSNTIYF; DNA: TGCAGTGCCAGAGGGGTGGCAGGATCAAACACCATATATTTT
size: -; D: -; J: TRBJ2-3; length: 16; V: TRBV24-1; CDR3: CATTKERYSSTDTQYF; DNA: TGTGCCACGACTAAAGAGCGGTATTCTAGCACAGATACGCAGTATTTT
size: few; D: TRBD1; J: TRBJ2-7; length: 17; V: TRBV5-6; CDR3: CASSQGGYGTGVLEQYF; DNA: TGTGCCAGCAGCCAGGGCGGGTACGGGACAGGGGTTTTGGAGCAGTACTTC
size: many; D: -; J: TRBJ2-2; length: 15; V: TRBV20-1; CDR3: CSARPPGGGGGELFF; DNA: TGCAGTGCACGTCCGCCAGGGGGAGGAGGAGGGGAGCTGTTTTTT
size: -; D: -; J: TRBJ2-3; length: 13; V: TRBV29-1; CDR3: CSVGGTKTDTQYF; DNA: TGCAGCGTTGGGGGGACAAAGACAGATACGCAGTATTTT
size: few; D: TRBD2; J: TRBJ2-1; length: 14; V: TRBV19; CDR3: CASSSSGGANEQFF; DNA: TGTGCCAGTAGTTCTAGCGGGGGGGCTAATGAGCAGTTCTTC
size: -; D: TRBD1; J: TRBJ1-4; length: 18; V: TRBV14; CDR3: CASSHRTGGVIGNEKLFF; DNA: TGTGCCAGCAGCCACAGGACAGGGGGCGTTATCGGGAATGAAAAACTGTTTTTT
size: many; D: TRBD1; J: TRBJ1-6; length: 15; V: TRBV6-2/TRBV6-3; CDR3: CASQGGQGRNSPLHF; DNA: TGTGCCAGTCAAGGCGGACAGGGGCGAAATTCACCCCTCCACTTT
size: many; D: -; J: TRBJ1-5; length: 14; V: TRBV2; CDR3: CASSSGTGNQPQHF; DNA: TGTGCCAGCAGTTCCGGGACCGGCAATCAGCCCCAGCATTTT
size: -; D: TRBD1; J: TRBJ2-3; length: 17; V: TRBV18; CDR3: CASSPPGNRGSTDTQYF; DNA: TGTGCCAGCTCACCACCGGGAAACAGGGGGAGCACAGATACGCAGTATTTT
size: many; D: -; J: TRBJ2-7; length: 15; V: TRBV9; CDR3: CASSVGPGDSYEQYF; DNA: TGTGCCAGCAGCGTAGGCCCGGGGGATAGCTACGAGCAGTACTTC
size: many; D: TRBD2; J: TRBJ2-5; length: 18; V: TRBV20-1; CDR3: CSARGEGLAGGPQETQYF; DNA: TGCAGTGCTAGAGGGGAGGGACTAGCGGGGGGACCTCAAGAGACCCAGTACTTC
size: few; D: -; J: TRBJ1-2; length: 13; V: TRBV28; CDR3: CASNRPPNYGYTF; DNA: TGTGCCAGTAATCGCCCTCCTAACTATGGCTACACCTTC
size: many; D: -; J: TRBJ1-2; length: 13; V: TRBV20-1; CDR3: CSARVLDHYGYTF; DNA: TGCAGTGCTAGAGTTCTGGACCACTATGGCTACACCTTC
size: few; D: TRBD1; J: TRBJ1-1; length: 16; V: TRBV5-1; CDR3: CASSSGQGNMNTEAFF; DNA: TGCGCCAGCAGCTCCGGACAGGGGAACATGAACACTGAAGCTTTCTTT
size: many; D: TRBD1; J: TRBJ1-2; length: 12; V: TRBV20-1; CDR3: CSAGQEIYGYTF; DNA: TGCAGTGCTGGACAGGAGATCTATGGCTACACCTTC
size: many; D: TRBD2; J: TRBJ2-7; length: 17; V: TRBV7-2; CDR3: CASSPPGLAGGRYEQYF; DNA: TGTGCCAGCAGCCCTCCGGGACTAGCGGGGGGGCGGTACGAGCAGTACTTC
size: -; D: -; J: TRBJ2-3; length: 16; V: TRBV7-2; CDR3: CASSLFGRSFADTQYF; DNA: TGTGCCAGCAGCTTATTCGGCAGGTCGTTTGCAGATACGCAGTATTTT